This TCR beta chain is from a study of T cell repertoires and HLA-DP antigens. Assay: immunoSEQ multiplex PCR; the TCRdb copy retains only in-frame clones and omits some. The sample contains around 110,000 clones, more than 85% of which appear only once. Note on this clone: The antigen remains unidentified.

Sequencing was carried out using CD4+ T cells from PBMCs. This clonotype originated in a woman younger than 30 in good health and CMV-seronegative.

The CDR3 here is CGPHTPETPNQPQHF. In DNA, the CDR3 is TGTGGCCCCCATACTCCGGAAACTCCCAATCAGCCCCAGCATTTT. This chain joins TRBV10-3 and TRBJ1-5; D ambiguous. The length of the CDR3 is 15 residues. Germline V gene data show CDR1 as ENHRY and CDR2 as SYGVKD.